The 18 T cell receptor beta chains below all came from one sample that was sequenced in a study of blood T cell repertoires in COVID-19 (dated by TCRdb to 2019 to 2021). The protocol used for the library was the immunoSEQ multiplex PCR assay. TCRdb re-hosts the immuneACCESS table, in-frame sequences only. Its copies lack some clones; in the studies checked, an unresolved V gene accounts for under half of them, and the cause for the rest is not known. The sample includes over 90,000 clones, with roughly 86% observed a single time. The top ten clonotypes cover around 7% of the sample. The sequencing input was peripheral blood. The source of these receptors is a man between 50 and 59 years old with active or convalescent COVID-19.

The V gene is TRBV5-4, the J gene TRBJ2-2; D is unresolved. CDR1 and CDR2 (germline): SGHNT, YYREEE (reference sequence). This CDR3 has 15 amino acids. V was clipped by 0 bases and J by 1 base, with 7 bases between them. The CDR3 spells CASSLVTQNTGELFF. CDR3 DNA: TGTGCCAGCAGCTTGGTTACACAGAACACCGGGGAGCTGTTTTTT.

The rearrangement links TRBV15 to TRBJ2-3, with D perhaps matching TRBD2 (5 bases). Trimming cost V 6 bases and J 1 base, with 8 bases left between them. In germline, CDR1 is LNHNV, CDR2 YYDKDF (reference sequence). The CDR3 has 13 amino acids. The CDR3 reads CATSRGGTDTQYF. The CDR3 coding sequence is TGTGCCACCAGTCGGGGTGGCACAGATACGCAGTATTTT.

The chain links TRBV10-3 to TRBJ2-2; D gene ambiguous. The V gene's germline CDR1 is ENHRY and CDR2 SYGVKD. V was clipped by 0 bases and J by 3 bases, with 11 bases between them. This CDR3 contains 16 residues. The CDR3 region is CAISESSRVDTGELFF. Written as DNA, the CDR3 is TGTGCCATCAGTGAGTCTAGTAGAGTCGACACCGGGGAGCTGTTTTTT.

With respect to this clone: Additional DNA sequences in this sample encode the identical CDR3. The chain uses TRBV7-9 and TRBJ2-7, with TRBD1 as a possible D gene (5 bases). The germline gives CDR1 SEHNR, CDR2 FQNEAQ (reference sequence). This CDR3 region has 13 residues. The V end lost 3 bases, the J end lost 3 bases, and 9 bases lay between the germline ends. CDR3 in amino acids: CASSLGQFYEQYF. Written as DNA, the CDR3 is TGTGCCAGCAGCTTGGGGCAGTTCTACGAGCAGTACTTC.

The V call is TRBV28, the J call TRBJ1-2, with 8 positions matching TRBD1. The V and J ends lost 4 bases and 5 bases, in that order; junction bases with no gene match: 6. This CDR3 spans 14 amino acids. Per germline, CDR1 MDHEN and CDR2 SYDVKM. CDR3 sequence: CASSWSGGRYGYTF. Written as DNA, the CDR3 is TGTGCCAGCAGTTGGTCAGGGGGCAGGTATGGCTACACCTTC.

The chain is built from TRBV11-2 and TRBJ1-1; the D is unclear. CDR1 and CDR2 (germline): SGHAT, FQNNGV. The V and J ends lost 5 bases and 2 bases respectively, with 12 bases between them. This CDR3 region has 14 residues. Written as DNA, the CDR3 is TGTGCCAGCAGCGTCAGACAACGCAACACTGAAGCTTTCTTT. Translation: CASSVRQRNTEAFF.

The chain couples TRBV9 to TRBJ1-2; TRBD1 might be the D (6 bases). Germline V gene lookup returns CDR1 SGDLS and CDR2 YYNGEE. Trimming pared 5 bases from V and 2 bases from J, leaving 13 bases between. CDR3 length equals 14 residues. For the CDR3, the DNA is TGTGCCAGCAGGCCCCAGGGGCTCAACTATGGCTACACCTTC. It is translated as CASRPQGLNYGYTF.

The chain joins TRBV10-3 to TRBJ1-4; a possible D gene is TRBD1 (5 bases). Germline V gene lookup returns CDR1 ENHRY and CDR2 SYGVKD. This CDR3 is built from 15 residues. The ends were cut back, 4 bases at V and 7 bases at J, with 16 bases in the middle. This CDR3 reads CAISAHGGNPEKLFF. DNA of the CDR3: TGTGCCATCAGTGCACACGGGGGGAACCCTGAAAAACTGTTTTTT.

The V call is TRBV24-1, the J call TRBJ2-1; TRBD2 agrees at 14 bases. Germline V lookup: CDR1 KGHDR, CDR2 SFDVKD. The V and J ends lost 0 bases and 10 bases, in that order; junction bases with no gene match: 4. The CDR3 is 16 residues long. The CDR3 region has the DNA TGTGCCACCAGTGATTTGGGGACTAGCGGGGGTTGGGAGCAGTTCTTC. As protein: CATSDLGTSGGWEQFF.

The rearrangement joins TRBV5-1 to TRBJ2-1, with a tentative D call TRBD1 (7 bases). V was cut by 1 base and J by 6 bases, with 14 bases left in between. The CDR3 sequence is 15 residues long. CDR1 and CDR2 from the germline V gene are SGHRS and YFSETQ. The CDR3: CASSLRQGGPNEQFF. The CDR3 DNA is TGCGCCAGCAGCTTGAGACAGGGAGGTCCCAATGAGCAGTTCTTC.

In this sample, this clone turned up once. V gene TRBV12-3 or TRBV12-4 combines with J gene TRBJ1-1; D is possibly TRBD1 (5 bases). The length of the CDR3 is 12 residues. V dropped 9 bases and J dropped 3 bases, with 11 bases sitting between them. The CDR3 protein is CASGATHTEAFF. The CDR3 DNA follows: TGTGCCAGTGGGGCTACACACACTGAAGCTTTCTTT.

The rearrangement joins TRBV11-2 to TRBJ2-5, with D possibly matching TRBD2 (6 bases). Germline CDR1 is SGHAT and CDR2 is FQNNGV. Trimming removed 0 bases from V and 7 bases from J, with 12 bases in between. This CDR3 region has 14 residues. Here the CDR3 DNA reads TGTGCCAGCAGCTTAGAGGGCTACGGGGGGACCCAGTACTTC. Residues: CASSLEGYGGTQYF.

The rearrangement joins TRBV11-2 to TRBJ2-3; D perhaps matches TRBD1 (5 bases). CDR3 length equals 13 residues. Trimming left V 8 bases short and J 5 bases short, with 14 bases between. Germline V gene sequence: CDR1 SGHAT, CDR2 FQNNGV. Here the CDR3 reads CASGAGFIDTQYF. CDR3 sequence (DNA): TGTGCCAGCGGGGCAGGGTTCATAGATACGCAGTATTTT.

The chain employs TRBV23-1 and TRBJ2-5; 15 bases agree with TRBD2. TRBV23-1 is flagged as an ORF with uncertain function. The CDR3 totals 15 residues. Unmatched junction bases numbered 0, after V lost 2 bases and J lost 5 bases. The CDR3 region has the DNA TGCGCCAGCAGTCAAGGGACTAGCGGGGGGGAGACCCAGTACTTC. Translation gives CASSQGTSGGETQYF.

The J gene is TRBJ1-5, the V gene TRBV5-6, with no clear D. Germline CDR1 reads SGHDT; CDR2 reads YYEEEE. Trimming took 0 bases from V and 3 from J, leaving 10 bases between them. The length of the CDR3 is 15 residues. The CDR3 nucleotides read TGTGCCAGCAGCTTGGGAACAGCTTACAATCAGCCCCAGCATTTT. Its translation: CASSLGTAYNQPQHF.

The CDR3 here is CATSRELLAGGPETQYF. The CDR3 DNA reads TGTGCCACCAGCAGAGAGCTACTGGCGGGGGGTCCAGAGACCCAGTACTTC. The rearrangement links TRBV15 to TRBJ2-5; 8 bases align to TRBD2. The CDR3 consists of 17 residues. The trim removed 0 bases at V and 4 bases at J, leaving 10 bases unmatched. Germline V CDR1 and CDR2: LNHNV, YYDKDF (reference sequence).

The chain combines TRBV6-5 with TRBJ2-1; 7 bases are shared with TRBD2. The CDR3 covers 15 residues. V dropped 5 bases and J dropped 2; count of bases not matched to a gene: 6. Germline V CDR1 and CDR2: MNHEY, SVGAGI. CDR3: CASSPGGMTYNEQFF. The CDR3 DNA is TGTGCCAGCAGTCCGGGGGGTATGACCTACAATGAGCAGTTCTTC.

V is TRBV7-2 and J is TRBJ2-7, with a weak D call TRBD1 (6 bases). Between the trimmed V and J ends, which lost 1 base and 6 bases, there was a span of 10 bases. The length of the CDR3 is 13 residues. Germline values: CDR1 SGHTA, CDR2 FQGNSA. The CDR3 sequence: CASSLGRGGEQYF. The DNA for the CDR3 is TGTGCCAGCAGCTTAGGTCGAGGGGGCGAGCAGTACTTC. Full variable domain (rest looked up from reference TRBV7-2 and TRBJ2-7): GAGVSQSPSNKVTEKGKDVELRCDPISGHTALYWYRQSLGQGLEFLIYFQGNSAPDKSGLPSDRFSAERTGGSVSTLTIQRTQQEDSAVYLCASSLGRGGEQYFGPGTRLTVT.